Listed below are T cell receptor beta chains from one sample, sequenced in a study of cytomegalovirus exposure and HLA in healthy donors. Produced via immunoSEQ multiplex PCR; TCRdb's table is partial and in-frame only. The table records 150,000 to 180,000 clones, 80% of them present only once. The sample comprised PBMCs. The receptors shown here come from a woman in her forties in good health and CMV-seropositive. CDR3s include the opening cysteine and the closing phenylalanine or tryptophan. Fields, in order: D gene, clone size, J gene, V gene, CDR3 DNA, CDR3 protein. The D gene is left open where the match is weak. Size is stated for part of the rows, as once, few or many counts, or as a class when the clone is expanded.

.,.,TRBJ1-1,TRBV27,TGTGCCAGCAGGCGGTCCCGGGGTGACACTGAAGCTTTCTTT,CASRRSRGDTEAFF
.,.,TRBJ2-7,TRBV6-4,TGTGCCAGCATAAGAAAGTTCTCAATTAGCTCCTACGAGCAGTACTTC,CASIRKFSISSYEQYF
.,.,TRBJ1-6,TRBV6-6,TGTGCCAGCAGCCCATCCGGGACAATTAATTCACCCCTCCACTTT,CASSPSGTINSPLHF
.,few,TRBJ1-4,TRBV18,TGTGCCAGCTCACGGCTGCCGAACCTCTCGGAAAAACTGTTTTTT,CASSRLPNLSEKLFF
TRBD2,once,TRBJ2-1,TRBV6-4,TGTGCCAGCAGTGACCAGACGGGGGAGCGGGGGTTATACAATGAGCAGTTCTTC,CASSDQTGERGLYNEQFF
TRBD2,.,TRBJ2-2,TRBV7-3,TGTGCCAGCAGCCCACGGACTAGCCACGCCGGGGAGCTGTTTTTT,CASSPRTSHAGELFF
TRBD1,.,TRBJ2-7,TRBV30,TGTGCCTGCACGGGACAGGGAATGCAGCAGTACTTC,CACTGQGMQQYF
.,.,TRBJ1-2,TRBV5-6,TGTGCCAGCAGCCCGGGACTAAGTATCTATGGCTACACCTTC,CASSPGLSIYGYTF
TRBD1,once,TRBJ1-2,TRBV29-1,TGCAGCGTTGAACGGACAGGAGCTAACTATGGCTACACCTTC,CSVERTGANYGYTF
.,.,TRBJ1-1,TRBV29-1,TGCAGCGTGCACCGGGGAGACACTGAAGCTTTCTTT,CSVHRGDTEAFF
TRBD1,.,TRBJ1-2,TRBV14,TGTGCCAGCAGCCCTTTAAACAGGGGTGGGGGCTACACCTTC,CASSPLNRGGGYTF
TRBD1,.,TRBJ1-1,TRBV6-4,TGTGCCAGCAGGCGGACAGGGACGGACACTGAAGCTTTCTTT,CASRRTGTDTEAFF
.,.,TRBJ2-1,TRBV5-1,TGCGCCAGCAGCTCCCAGGCAGGACAGAACAATGAGCAGTTCTTC,CASSSQAGQNNEQFF
TRBD1,.,TRBJ1-4,TRBV30,TGTGCCTGGAGTCCTCGGACAGGACCAACTAATGAAAAACTGTTTTTT,CAWSPRTGPTNEKLFF
TRBD2,.,TRBJ2-7,TRBV4-1,TGCGCCAGCAGCCAAGTAGCAGCGGGAGAGGTAACCTACGAGCAGTACTTC,CASSQVAAGEVTYEQYF
TRBD1,.,TRBJ2-3,TRBV27,TGTGCCAGCAGTTTACGCGTCGGGACAGGGACAGATACGCAGTATTTT,CASSLRVGTGTDTQYF
.,.,TRBJ1-1,TRBV6-6,TGTGCCAGCAGTTTGCGGTTCAGGGGATCGGGCACTGAAGCTTTCTTT,CASSLRFRGSGTEAFF
.,few,TRBJ1-2,TRBV11-2,TGTGCCAGCAGCTTAGGACAGTTCTATGGCTACACCTTC,CASSLGQFYGYTF
TRBD1,.,TRBJ2-2,TRBV6-5,TGTGCCAGCAGCACACGGACAGGCACCGGGGAGCTGTTTTTT,CASSTRTGTGELFF
.,.,TRBJ1-1,TRBV21-1,TGTGCCAGCAGCAAACGGGACAGCCATGAAGCTTTCTTT,CASSKRDSHEAFF
TRBD1,.,TRBJ1-5,TRBV27,TGTGCCAGCAGCCTATATGGGACAGGGTGGGATCAGCCCCAGCATTTT,CASSLYGTGWDQPQHF
.,.,TRBJ1-4,TRBV10-1,TGCGCCACTCCCGGACGGAGGGCCCGGGGTAATGAAAAACTGTTTTTT,CATPGRRARGNEKLFF
TRBD1,few,TRBJ2-5,TRBV7-2,TGTGCCAGCAGCCAGGACAGGGGGCAAGAGACCCAGTACTTC,CASSQDRGQETQYF
.,.,TRBJ2-5,TRBV5-1,TGCGCCAGCAGCCTCAACCTAGGGGACCAAGAGACCCAGTACTTC,CASSLNLGDQETQYF
.,once,TRBJ2-5,TRBV5-1,TGCGCCAGCAGCACCCCCACGGGAGATAGTGAGACCCAGTACTTC,CASSTPTGDSETQYF
.,.,TRBJ1-1,TRBV29-1,TGCAGCGTTGAAGATTCTACCGACATTACGAACACTGAAGCTTTCTTT,CSVEDSTDITNTEAFF
TRBD1,few,TRBJ1-4,TRBV10-3,TGTGCCATCAGCCGGACAGGGGGCGGTTCAGCTAATGAAAAACTGTTTTTT,CAISRTGGGSANEKLFF
TRBD2,.,TRBJ2-3,TRBV7-9,TGTGCCAGCAGCTTAGGCGGGAGTGGAGATACGCAGTATTTT,CASSLGGSGDTQYF
TRBD2,.,TRBJ2-1,TRBV7-6,TGTGCCAGCAGATCTGACCCGGGACTAGCTATCGATGAGCAGTTCTTC,CASRSDPGLAIDEQFF
TRBD2,once,TRBJ2-7,TRBV9,TGTGCCAGCAGCGCGGCCGGGACTAGTATCTACGAGCAGTACTTC,CASSAAGTSIYEQYF
.,.,TRBJ2-7,TRBV28,TGTGCCAGCAGCCTCCCCGGAGGGCCCCACGAGCAGTACTTC,CASSLPGGPHEQYF
TRBD2,.,TRBJ2-3,TRBV5-4,TGTGCCAGCTGGACTAGCGGGAGGGCCGCTGGAGATACGCAGTATTTT,CASWTSGRAAGDTQYF
TRBD1,.,TRBJ2-7,TRBV11-2,TGTGCCAGCAGTCCCGGGACAGGGGACTACGAGCAGTACTTC,CASSPGTGDYEQYF
TRBD2,.,TRBJ2-3,TRBV5-1,TGCGCCAGCAGCTTGAACCCCAGCGGGGCTAGCACAGATACGCAGTATTTT,CASSLNPSGASTDTQYF
.,few,TRBJ1-5,TRBV7-2,TGTGCCAGCAGCCTCCATCGGGATCAGCCCCAGCATTTT,CASSLHRDQPQHF
.,.,TRBJ2-5,TRBV5-8,TGTGCCAGCAGCGTACTCAGGGGCGGGAGTGTTAAGACCCAGTACTTC,CASSVLRGGSVKTQYF
TRBD2,.,TRBJ2-7,TRBV7-9,TGTGCCAGCAGCTCCGGACTAGCGGGAGTCTCCGAGCAGTACTTC,CASSSGLAGVSEQYF
TRBD1,.,TRBJ2-7,TRBV6-5,TGTGCCAGCAGCCCTGACAGGGGAAAATCTTACGAGCAGTACTTC,CASSPDRGKSYEQYF
TRBD2,.,TRBJ2-7,TRBV29-1,TGCAGCGTTGGCGTTGGCGGGGGGTACGAGCAGTACTTC,CSVGVGGGYEQYF
TRBD2,.,TRBJ2-1,TRBV30,TGTGCCTGGAGTGTAGCGGGAGAGGGGAATGAGCAGTTCTTC,CAWSVAGEGNEQFF
.,.,TRBJ2-1,TRBV10-1,TGCGCCAGCAGTGAGCCCGCCGGCAATGAGCAGTTCTTC,CASSEPAGNEQFF
.,.,TRBJ1-4,TRBV6-5,TGTGCCAGCAGTTCCGGGACACCTAATGAAAAACTGTTTTTT,CASSSGTPNEKLFF
TRBD2,few,TRBJ2-3,TRBV7-3,TGTGCCAGCAGCGGGGGGGGGTTCACAGATACGCAGTATTTT,CASSGGGFTDTQYF
.,.,TRBJ2-1,TRBV29-1,TGCAGCGTTGAAGATCGTAAGCGTTCCTACAATGAGCAGTTCTTC,CSVEDRKRSYNEQFF
.,.,TRBJ2-3,TRBV18,TGTGCCAGCCAGGGAGGTCTATCAGATACGCAGTATTTT,CASQGGLSDTQYF
TRBD2,.,TRBJ2-5,TRBV28,TGTGCCAGCAGTTCCATTGGCGGGAGTCGTGGGGAGACCCAGTACTTC,CASSSIGGSRGETQYF
.,.,TRBJ2-3,TRBV6-5,TGTGCCAGCAGTTATAGCCGTGTTATGGGACTTGCAATATTGTATTTT,CASSYSRVMGLAILYF
.,few,TRBJ2-7,TRBV6-6,TGTGCCAGCAGTTACGACAGTACAACCTACGAGCAGTACTTC,CASSYDSTTYEQYF
TRBD1,.,TRBJ1-4,TRBV9,TGTGCCAGCAGCGTCCTCGGGACAGGGGGTGAAAAACTGTTTTTT,CASSVLGTGGEKLFF
TRBD1,few,TRBJ2-3,TRBV9,TGTGCCAGCAGCGTAGCCAGGGGGACAGATACGCAGTATTTT,CASSVARGTDTQYF
.,.,TRBJ1-2,TRBV25-1,TGTGCCAGCAGTGAGGAGTTCGGGGGGCATAGCTATGGCTACACCTTC,CASSEEFGGHSYGYTF
.,.,TRBJ2-7,TRBV10-2,TGCGCCAGCAGTGACGGTGGTTACGAGCAGTACTTC,CASSDGGYEQYF
.,.,TRBJ2-3,TRBV11-3,TGTGCCAGCAGCTTAGATCTGGCGGGGTCCACAGATACGCAGTATTTT,CASSLDLAGSTDTQYF